The 31 T cell receptor beta chains in this list originate from one sample, sequenced in a study of T cell clones after liver transplantation (dated by TCRdb to between 2017 and 2020). The sample's time point, from its label and the paper: pre-transplant. The library was produced with the immunoSEQ multiplex PCR assay. Entries here come from immuneACCESS through TCRdb and include only in-frame sequences with V and J called. Some clones fail to appear in such tables; in the studies checked, an unresolved V gene covers under half of the shortfall, and the cause of the remainder is unknown. Here the sample has about 25,000 clones; around 63% occur a single time. Approximately 3% of the sample belongs to the ten largest clones. Sample: CD4+ T cells from blood, taken before liver transplant. The receptors derive from a human donor who received a liver transplant.

This clone was found a few times. The genes are TRBV5-1 and TRBJ2-3; unclear D gene. With 0 bases removed from V and 2 bases from J, the gap between germline ends came to 10 bases. This CDR3 contains 15 residues. Germline V gene lookup returns CDR1 SGHRS and CDR2 YFSETQ. CDR3 amino acids: CASSLEQVPTDTQYF. In nucleotides, the CDR3 is TGCGCCAGCAGCTTGGAGCAGGTACCCACAGATACGCAGTATTTT.

The V call is TRBV9, the J call TRBJ2-1; D is unclear. The V gene's germline CDR1 is SGDLS and CDR2 YYNGEE. V lost 4 bases to trimming and J lost 7 bases, with 9 bases between them. This CDR3 has 12 residues. CDR3 nucleotides: TGTGCCAGCAGCCCAGACCGGAATGAGCAGTTCTTC. Protein: CASSPDRNEQFF.

This chain joins TRBV5-1 and TRBJ2-1; possible D gene TRBD2, 6 bases. This CDR3 has 15 residues. CDR1 and CDR2 from the germline V gene are SGHRS and YFSETQ. Trimming cost V 0 bases and J 0 bases, with 7 bases left between them. In DNA, the CDR3 is TGCGCCAGCAGCTTGGACGGGAGCTCCTACAATGAGCAGTTCTTC. Translated: CASSLDGSSYNEQFF.

The chain uses TRBV18 and TRBJ1-2; tentative D call: TRBD1 (6 bases). The CDR3 totals 17 residues. Trimming stripped 4 bases from V and 3 bases from J, with 21 bases between. The germline CDR1 and CDR2 sequences are KGHSH and LQKENI. The CDR3 region has the DNA TGTGCCAGCTCACTCGGAAGACTGGGGGGCGCGGACTATGGCTACACCTTC. It is translated as CASSLGRLGGADYGYTF.

This chain links TRBV5-4 with TRBJ2-3; D not resolved. The germline CDR1 and CDR2 sequences are SGHNT and YYREEE (reference sequence). CDR3 size: 12 residues. Deletions cut 1 base from V and 4 bases from J, with 4 bases between. CDR3 region: CASSLYADTQYF. The DNA for the CDR3 is TGTGCCAGCAGCTTGTACGCAGATACGCAGTATTTT.

The chain links TRBV5-1 to TRBJ2-3; TRBD2 might be the D (6 bases). The V gene lost 0 bases and the J gene lost 5 bases, with 10 bases spanning the gap. CDR3 length equals 14 residues. The germline CDR1 and CDR2 sequences are SGHRS and YFSETQ. CDR3 in amino acids: CASSLGWGGDTQYF. CDR3 nucleotides: TGCGCCAGCAGCTTGGGGTGGGGAGGAGATACGCAGTATTTT.

This chain links TRBV5-1 with TRBJ2-3, with D perhaps TRBD2 (6 bases). Deletions cut 0 bases from V and 8 bases from J, with 16 bases between. The CDR3 runs 15 residues. Germline CDR1 is SGHRS and CDR2 is YFSETQ. The CDR3 loop reads CASSLAGDSRGTQYF. CDR3 coding DNA: TGCGCCAGCAGCTTGGCTGGGGACTCCCGGGGTACGCAGTATTTT.

The gene calls are TRBV30 and TRBJ2-7; possibly TRBD1 for D (6 bases). The CDR3 loop spans 14 amino acids. Germline CDR1 is GTSNPN and CDR2 is SVGIG (reference sequence). V was trimmed by 4 bases and J by 0 bases, leaving 13 bases between them. DNA of the CDR3: TGTGCCTGGAAAAAGGACAGTTACTCCTACGAGCAGTACTTC. Translating gives CAWKKDSYSYEQYF. Full variable domain (remainder filled in from reference TRBV30 and TRBJ2-7): SQTIHQWPATLVQPVGSPLSLECTVEGTSNPNLYWYRQAAGRGLQLLFYSVGIGQISSEVPQNLSASRPQDRQFILSSKKLLLSDSGFYLCAWKKDSYSYEQYFGPGTRLTVT.

A word on this clone: Additional DNA sequences in this sample encode the identical CDR3. This chain uses TRBV19 with TRBJ2-2; 7 nucleotides align to TRBD1. Germline loops: CDR1 LNHDA, CDR2 SQIVND (reference sequence). The V and J ends lost 4 bases and 1 base, in that order; junction bases with no gene match: 0. The CDR3 spans 14 residues. As DNA, the CDR3 is TGTGCCAGTAGTAGACAGGGGAACACCGGGGAGCTGTTTTTT. As protein: CASSRQGNTGELFF.

The sample holds one count of this clone. This chain joins TRBV18 and TRBJ2-7; the D gene is possibly TRBD1 (6 bases). The germline gives CDR1 KGHSH, CDR2 LQKENI. The CDR3 contains 12 residues. Trimming removed 2 bases from V and 5 bases from J, with 7 bases in between. As DNA, the CDR3 is TGTGCCAGCTCACCAGGGGGCAACGAGCAGTACGTC. This translates into CASSPGGNEQYV.

V and J are TRBV9 and TRBJ2-1; the match to TRBD1 covers 9 bases. Trimming at V came to 0 bases and at J to 4 bases, leaving 5 bases not matched to a gene. Germline CDR1 SGDLS, CDR2 YYNGEE. The CDR3 has 16 residues. The chain's CDR3 is CASSVVAGTGYNEQFF. In DNA form, the CDR3 reads TGTGCCAGCAGCGTAGTCGCCGGGACAGGGTACAATGAGCAGTTCTTC.

The table lists this clone with a few counts. The rearrangement joins TRBV30 to TRBJ1-3; D unclear. The CDR3 runs 13 residues. Trimming removed 1 base from V and 3 bases from J, with 7 bases in between. CDR1 and CDR2 from the germline V gene are GTSNPN and SVGIG (reference sequence). The CDR3 DNA follows: TGTGCCTGGAGTGCGGGGTATGGAAACACCATATATTTT. Its translation: CAWSAGYGNTIYF.

This clone was seen a few times. The chain recombines TRBV7-2 with TRBJ2-5, with TRBD1 matching 9 bases. CDR1 is SGHTA and CDR2 is FQGNSA in the germline V gene. The CDR3 is 14 residues long. After removal of 2 bases from V and 5 bases from J, the junction contained 3 bases not matched to a gene. The CDR3 DNA reads as TGTGCCAGCAGCTTAACAGGGGGCGCGGAGACCCAGTACTTC. Amino acid sequence: CASSLTGGAETQYF.

The chain joins TRBV7-2 to TRBJ1-2, with D unclear. Trimming removed 1 base from V and 4 bases from J, with 7 bases in between. This CDR3 region has 13 residues. From germline, CDR1 is SGHTA and CDR2 FQGNSA. The CDR3 protein is CASSLEGIYGYTF. CDR3 DNA: TGTGCCAGCAGCTTAGAAGGGATCTATGGCTACACCTTC.

This clone was seen only a few times. The V call is TRBV27, the J call TRBJ1-4; D gene unclear. CDR1 and CDR2 from the germline V gene are MNHEY and SMNVEV (reference sequence). The V end lost 5 bases, the J end lost 2 bases, and 9 bases lay between the germline ends. CDR3 length equals 14 residues. The CDR3 sequence: CASSAGGTNEKLFF. CDR3 DNA: TGTGCCAGCAGTGCGGGAGGGACTAATGAAAAACTGTTTTTT.

The table lists this clone with a count of one. Here the CDR3 DNA reads TGTGCCAGCAGCTTAGCGCGGACAGGGTACGAGCAGTACTTC. Translation gives CASSLARTGYEQYF. V usage is TRBV7-2 and J usage is TRBJ2-7, with 8 positions matching TRBD1. Germline trimming cut 0 bases from V and 4 bases from J; bases unmatched to any gene: 2. CDR1 SGHTA and CDR2 FQGNSA come from the germline V gene. The CDR3 covers 14 residues.

The rearrangement joins TRBV2 to TRBJ2-2; 7 bases fit TRBD1. The germline CDR1 and CDR2 sequences are SNHLY and FYNNEI. V lost 6 bases, J lost 7 bases, and 8 bases stayed unmatched. The CDR3 runs 14 residues. For the CDR3, the DNA is TGTGCCAGCAGGGTAGGGACAGAGCACGGGGAGCTGTTTTTT. This codes for CASRVGTEHGELFF.

This chain connects TRBV27 to TRBJ2-3; D might be TRBD2 (6 bases). The length of the CDR3 is 14 residues. Germline CDR1 reads MNHEY; CDR2 reads SMNVEV (reference sequence). Deletions cut 3 bases from V and 3 bases from J, with 10 bases between. This CDR3 reads CASSLSAGTDTQYF. CDR3 in DNA: TGTGCCAGCAGTTTGTCCGCGGGGACAGATACGCAGTATTTT.

This chain connects TRBV2 to TRBJ2-5; D call uncertain. The CDR3 extends over 12 amino acids. V shed 0 bases and J shed 5 bases, with 4 bases lying between them. The germline V gene encodes CDR1 SNHLY and CDR2 FYNNEI. The CDR3: CASSEADETQYF. The CDR3 DNA follows: TGTGCCAGCAGTGAAGCGGATGAGACCCAGTACTTC.

This clone turned up a few times. The V call is TRBV5-1, the J call TRBJ1-4, with D tentatively TRBD1 (5 bases). CDR3 length equals 16 residues. Germline values: CDR1 SGHRS, CDR2 YFSETQ. V shed 2 bases and J shed 3 bases, with 14 bases lying between them. The CDR3 loop reads CASSFVGQVSNEKLFF. The CDR3 nucleotides read TGCGCCAGCAGCTTCGTGGGGCAGGTCTCTAATGAAAAACTGTTTTTT. Supplemented by reference TRBV5-1 and TRBJ1-4, the full variable domain reads KAGVTQTPRYLIKTRGQQVTLSCSPISGHRSVSWYQQTPGQGLQFLFEYFSETQRNKGNFPGRFSGRQFSNSRSEMNVSTLELGDSALYLCASSFVGQVSNEKLFFGSGTQLSVL.

In its sample, this clone was seen a few times. V and J are TRBV5-1 and TRBJ2-5, with D maybe TRBD1 (6 bases). Germline CDR1 and CDR2: SGHRS and YFSETQ. Trimming took 4 bases from V and 1 from J, leaving 17 bases between them. The CDR3 is 16 amino acids. This CDR3 is CASSPHPTGLQETQYF. CDR3 DNA: TGCGCCAGCAGCCCCCACCCGACAGGCCTCCAAGAGACCCAGTACTTC.

The chain couples TRBV21-1 to TRBJ2-7; the table's TRBD2 call for D was not verified on the DNA. TRBV21-1 is listed as a pseudogene. The CDR3 has 18 amino acids. CDR3 coding DNA: TGTGCCAGCAGAGCAAAGTTGCACCGGGACTACCGTTCCTACGAGCAGTACGTC. As protein: CASRAKLHRDYRSYEQYV.

The genes are TRBV6-1 and TRBJ1-3; D remains ambiguous. Trimming removed 3 bases at V and 3 bases at J, with 21 bases between. Germline CDR1 MNHNS, CDR2 SASEGT. The CDR3 runs 18 residues. The CDR3 DNA is TGTGCCAGCAGTGAGAGCACCCAAATCGTGGGAGGTGGAAACACCATATATTTT. Its translation: CASSESTQIVGGGNTIYF.

The chain has TRBV27 and TRBJ1-5; a possible D gene is TRBD1 (5 bases). This CDR3 region has 15 residues. The V gene lost 6 bases and the J gene lost 2 bases, with 14 bases spanning the gap. CDR1 is MNHEY, CDR2 SMNVEV, per germline (reference sequence). This chain's CDR3 is CASRSAGGGNQPQHF. In DNA, the CDR3 is TGTGCCAGCAGGTCTGCAGGAGGGGGCAATCAGCCCCAGCATTTT.

This clone was detected only a few times. V gene TRBV6-6 combines with J gene TRBJ2-7; a weak D match, TRBD1 (6 bases). The V end was cut by 2 bases, the J end by 2 bases, with 16 bases between. This CDR3 contains 16 residues. Per germline, CDR1 MNHNY and CDR2 SVGAGI (reference sequence). The CDR3 loop is CASSYRAGESTYEQYV. In DNA form, the CDR3 reads TGTGCCAGCAGTTACCGAGCAGGGGAATCGACCTACGAGCAGTACGTC.

The chain employs TRBV7-9 and TRBJ1-3; no reliable D call. The germline V gene encodes CDR1 SEHNR and CDR2 FQNEAQ (reference sequence). This CDR3 has 15 amino acids. V was pared by 0 bases and J by 1 base, with 7 bases between. CDR3 protein: CASSLAGGSGNTIYF. The CDR3 coding sequence is TGTGCCAGCAGCTTAGCCGGAGGTTCTGGAAACACCATATATTTT.

The chain couples TRBV7-2 to TRBJ2-5, with 7 bases matching TRBD2. Germline CDR1 SGHTA, CDR2 FQGNSA. Trimming removed 5 bases from V and 2 bases from J; junction bases left unmatched: 5. This CDR3 is 14 amino acids long. CDR3 in DNA: TGTGCCAGCAGCGAACCGGGACTACAAGAGACCCAGTACTTC. Its protein product is CASSEPGLQETQYF. The full variable domain, its missing parts supplied by reference TRBV7-2 and TRBJ2-5, is GAGVSQSPSNKVTEKGKDVELRCDPISGHTALYWYRQSLGQGLEFLIYFQGNSAPDKSGLPSDRFSAERTGGSVSTLTIQRTQQEDSAVYLCASSEPGLQETQYFGPGTRLLVL.

The V gene is TRBV11-2, the J gene TRBJ1-3; the D gene is possibly TRBD1 (5 bases). V lost 5 bases, J lost 2 bases, and 19 bases lay in between. Germline V gene lookup returns CDR1 SGHAT and CDR2 FQNNGV. The CDR3 sequence is 17 residues long. The CDR3 sequence is CASSHLRGSGTGNTIYF. The CDR3 coding sequence is TGTGCCAGCAGCCACTTAAGGGGCTCAGGCACTGGAAACACCATATATTTT. Combining the CDR3 with reference TRBV11-2 and TRBJ1-3 gives the whole variable domain EAGVAQSPRYKIIEKRQSVAFWCNPISGHATLYWYQQILGQGPKLLIQFQNNGVVDDSQLPKDRFSAERLKGVDSTLKIQPAKLEDSAVYLCASSHLRGSGTGNTIYFGEGSWLTVV.

The chain joins TRBV6-5 to TRBJ2-2; D gene uncertain. Germline CDR1 is MNHEY and CDR2 is SVGAGI. Trimming removed 6 bases from V and 2 bases from J, with 4 bases in between. The CDR3 has 12 residues. The chain's CDR3 is CASRRNTGELFF. CDR3 bases: TGTGCCAGCAGACGTAACACCGGGGAGCTGTTTTTT.

The chain is built from TRBV19 and TRBJ2-2, with D uncertain. Trimming took off 8 bases at V and 2 bases at J, with 3 bases between the two ends. Germline assignment: CDR1 LNHDA and CDR2 SQIVND (reference sequence). This CDR3 is 11 amino acids long. CDR3 sequence reads: CASGNTGELFF. For the CDR3, the DNA is TGTGCCAGTGGAAACACCGGGGAGCTGTTTTTT.

This chain uses TRBV5-4 with TRBJ2-5; 12 bases agree with TRBD2. The junction had 6 bases not matched to a gene; V was cut back by 4 bases and J by 2 bases. Germline V CDR1 and CDR2: SGHNT, YYREEE (reference sequence). The CDR3 runs 16 residues. The CDR3 coding sequence is TGTGCCAGCAGCCGCGGACTAGCGGGGAAACAAGAGACCCAGTACTTC. Translation: CASSRGLAGKQETQYF.